Listed below are T cell receptor beta chains from one sample, sequenced in a study of T cell repertoires in cytomegalovirus infection. Via MiXCR, TCRdb re-called the reads, giving one row per CDR3 protein. Altogether hundreds of thousands of distinct CDR3 sequences are present, approximately 24% being singletons, with the ten largest covering 6.5% to 10%. Input material: CD8+ T cells from PBMCs. The receptors here all came from a human donor in good health (CMV status not recorded). Some clones in this sample may be carry-over from other donors' samples. The CDR3 runs from the conserved cysteine through the conserved F or W. D genes are given only for firm matches. Not every row has a clone size; where given, it reads once, few, many or a size class.

CASRGSAGGQETQYF,TGTGCCAGCAGGGGCTCAGCGGGGGGACAAGAGACCCAGTACTTC,15,TRBD2,TRBV7-6,many,TRBJ2-5
CASSPGGPQETQYF,TGTGCCAGCAGTCCGGGGGGCCCACAAGAGACCCAGTACTTC,14,-,TRBV28,-,TRBJ2-5
CASSYSRRHNEQFF,TGTGCCAGCAGTTACTCGAGACGGCACAATGAGCAGTTCTTC,14,-,TRBV6-5,few,TRBJ2-1
CASSFEDSTDTQYF,TGTGCCAGCAGCTTCGAGGACAGCACAGATACGCAGTATTTT,14,-,TRBV5-5,-,TRBJ2-3
CASSLERQTYEQYF,TGTGCCAGCAGCTTAGAGCGACAAACCTACGAGCAGTACTTC,14,-,TRBV7-6,few,TRBJ2-7
CASSISGGVYNEQFF,TGTGCCAGTAGTATAAGCGGGGGGGTTTACAATGAGCAGTTCTTC,15,TRBD2,TRBV19,many,TRBJ2-1
CASSYGLTGPNTEAFF,TGTGCCAGCAGTTACGGACTGACAGGGCCGAACACTGAAGCTTTCTTT,16,TRBD1,TRBV6-5,-,TRBJ1-1
CVTEGVGNTGELFF,TGTGTCACGGAGGGGGTAGGGAACACCGGGGAGCTGTTTTTT,14,-,TRBV24-1,-,TRBJ2-2
CAIRTRLQQGANVARSNEQFF,TGTGCCATCAGGACCCGATTGCAACAGGGGGCGAATGTAGCTCGGTCCAATGAGCAGTTCTTC,21,TRBD1,TRBV10-3,few,TRBJ2-1
CASSSDSTFWSGNTIYF,TGTGCCAGCAGCTCCGATTCCACCTTTTGGTCGGGAAACACCATATATTTT,17,-,TRBV7-2,many,TRBJ1-3
CASSHWTGETEAFF,TGTGCCAGCAGCCATTGGACAGGGGAGACTGAAGCTTTCTTT,14,TRBD1,TRBV7-6,many,TRBJ1-1
CASIPRQGPTSTDTQYF,TGTGCCAGCATCCCCCGACAGGGACCGACTAGCACAGATACGCAGTATTTT,17,TRBD1,TRBV6-2/TRBV6-3,many,TRBJ2-3
CASRPRAQLATEAFF,TGTGCCAGCAGGCCCCGGGCGCAGCTAGCCACTGAAGCTTTCTTT,15,-,TRBV27,once,TRBJ1-1
CAISDPGRDDEQFF,TGTGCCATCAGTGATCCCGGCAGGGACGATGAGCAGTTCTTC,14,-,TRBV10-3,many,TRBJ2-1
CASRFKGPAETQYF,TGTGCCAGCAGGTTCAAGGGGCCGGCGGAGACCCAGTACTTC,14,-,TRBV28,many,TRBJ2-5
CASSYRDKETQYF,TGTGCCAGCAGCTACCGGGACAAAGAGACCCAGTACTTC,13,-,TRBV7-9,-,TRBJ2-5
CASSFVGGLTLTEQYF,TGTGCCAGCAGCTTTGTCGGGGGGCTTACCTTAACTGAGCAGTACTTC,16,-,TRBV7-9,few,TRBJ2-7
CASSQDSTTGELFF,TGTGCCAGCAGCCAGGACAGCACAACCGGGGAGCTGTTTTTT,14,-,TRBV4-1,many,TRBJ2-2
CATSSGVAQYF,TGTGCCACCAGCAGCGGGGTAGCGCAGTATTTT,11,-,TRBV15,-,TRBJ2-3
CASGWITGGREYSGNTIYF,TGTGCTAGTGGTTGGATAACAGGGGGCCGAGAGTACTCTGGAAACACCATATATTTT,19,TRBD1,TRBV12-5,-,TRBJ1-3
CASSLIGQGITEAFF,TGTGCCAGCAGCCTTATTGGACAGGGGATCACTGAAGCTTTCTTT,15,TRBD1,TRBV4-2,-,TRBJ1-1
CATKDRYTGELFF,TGTGCCACCAAGGACAGGTACACCGGGGAGCTGTTTTTT,13,TRBD1,TRBV7-8,many,TRBJ2-2
CASIKPRTGGPDTQYF,TGTGCCAGCATCAAACCCCGGACAGGCGGGCCAGATACGCAGTATTTT,16,TRBD1,TRBV28,-,TRBJ2-3
CAIRGEDYNEQFF,TGTGCCATCCGGGGGGAGGACTACAATGAGCAGTTCTTC,13,TRBD2,TRBV5-4,-,TRBJ2-1
CASSPQTVPSLRGTEAFF,TGTGCCAGCAGTCCCCAGACAGTCCCGAGTCTCAGGGGCACTGAAGCTTTCTTT,18,-,TRBV28,-,TRBJ1-1
CASIEGSTQYF,TGTGCCAGCATCGAGGGGAGTACGCAGTATTTT,11,-,TRBV27,-,TRBJ2-3
CASTDYGYTF,TGTGCCAGCACGGACTATGGCTACACCTTC,10,-,TRBV2,few,TRBJ1-2
CASSSIGLGEAFF,TGTGCCAGCAGCTCGATAGGGCTCGGTGAAGCTTTCTTT,13,-,TRBV7-6,-,TRBJ1-1
CASSPPPWGQYQETQYF,TGTGCCAGCTCACCTCCTCCGTGGGGGCAGTACCAAGAGACCCAGTACTTC,17,-,TRBV18,few,TRBJ2-5